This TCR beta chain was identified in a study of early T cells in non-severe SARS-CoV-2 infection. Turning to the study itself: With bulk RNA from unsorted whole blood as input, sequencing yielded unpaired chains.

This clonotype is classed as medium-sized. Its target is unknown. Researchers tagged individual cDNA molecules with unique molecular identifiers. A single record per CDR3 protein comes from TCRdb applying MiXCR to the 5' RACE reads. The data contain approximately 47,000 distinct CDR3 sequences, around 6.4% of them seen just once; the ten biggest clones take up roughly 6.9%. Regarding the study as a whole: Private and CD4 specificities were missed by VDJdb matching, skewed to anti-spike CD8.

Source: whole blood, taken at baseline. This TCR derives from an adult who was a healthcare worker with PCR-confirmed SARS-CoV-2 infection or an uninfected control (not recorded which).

The CDR3 loop reads CSARSGQGQFRGTQYF. CDR3 sequence (DNA): TGCAGTGCTAGATCAGGACAGGGTCAATTTAGAGGGACCCAGTACTTC. V gene TRBV20-1 combines with J gene TRBJ2-5, with TRBD1 matching 8 bases. The CDR3 sequence is 16 residues long. Germline-derived CDR1 and CDR2 are DFQATT and SNEGSKA (reference sequence). J gave up 7 bases and V 2 bases, and 15 bases lay outside the gene matches.